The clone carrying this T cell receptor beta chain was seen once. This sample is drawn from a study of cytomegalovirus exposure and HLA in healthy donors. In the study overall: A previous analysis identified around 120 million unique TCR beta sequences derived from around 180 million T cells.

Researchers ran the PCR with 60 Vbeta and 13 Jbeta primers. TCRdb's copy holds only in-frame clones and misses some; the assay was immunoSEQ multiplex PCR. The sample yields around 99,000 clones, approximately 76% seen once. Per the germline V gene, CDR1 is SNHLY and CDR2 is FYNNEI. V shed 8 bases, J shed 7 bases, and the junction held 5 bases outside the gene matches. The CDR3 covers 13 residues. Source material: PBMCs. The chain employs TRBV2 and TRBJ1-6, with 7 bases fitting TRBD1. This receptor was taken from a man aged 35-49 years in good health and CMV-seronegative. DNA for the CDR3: TGTGCCAGCTGTAAGGGGGCCAATTCACCCCTCCACTTT. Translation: CASCKGANSPLHF.